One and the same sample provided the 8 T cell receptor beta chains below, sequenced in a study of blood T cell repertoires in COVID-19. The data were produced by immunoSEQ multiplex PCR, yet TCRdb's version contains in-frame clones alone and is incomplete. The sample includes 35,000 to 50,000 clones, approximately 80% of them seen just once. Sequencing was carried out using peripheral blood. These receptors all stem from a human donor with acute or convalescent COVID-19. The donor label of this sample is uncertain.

CDR3 amino acids: CASSPTGGSNQPQHF. CDR3 in DNA: TGTGCCAGCAGCCCGACGGGGGGGAGCAATCAGCCCCAGCATTTT. The V gene is TRBV3-1 (or the pseudogene TRBV3-2), the J gene TRBJ1-5; maybe TRBD1 (5 bases). Germline CDR1 and CDR2: LGHDT and YNNKEL (reference sequence). V was cut by 4 bases and J by 1 base, with 11 bases left in between. The CDR3 loop spans 15 amino acids.

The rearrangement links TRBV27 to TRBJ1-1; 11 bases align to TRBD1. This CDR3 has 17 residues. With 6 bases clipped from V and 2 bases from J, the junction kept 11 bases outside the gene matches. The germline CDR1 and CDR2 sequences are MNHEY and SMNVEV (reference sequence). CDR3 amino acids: CASSRPGTGGANTEAFF. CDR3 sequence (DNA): TGTGCCAGCAGCCGCCCCGGGACAGGGGGGGCCAACACTGAAGCTTTCTTT.

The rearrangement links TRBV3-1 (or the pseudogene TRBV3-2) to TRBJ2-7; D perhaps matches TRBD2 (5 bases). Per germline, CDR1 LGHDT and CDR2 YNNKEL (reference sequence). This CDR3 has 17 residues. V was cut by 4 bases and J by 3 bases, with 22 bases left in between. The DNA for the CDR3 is TGTGCCAGCAGCCCATACTACTGTAAATGTCGGGACTACGAGCAGTACTTC. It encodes CASSPYYCKCRDYEQYF.

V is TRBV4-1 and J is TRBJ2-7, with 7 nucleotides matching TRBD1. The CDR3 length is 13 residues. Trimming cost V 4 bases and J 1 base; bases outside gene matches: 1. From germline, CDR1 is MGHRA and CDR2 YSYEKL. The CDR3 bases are TGCGCCAGCAGCCTGGGACAGTCCTACGAGCAGTACTTC. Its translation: CASSLGQSYEQYF.

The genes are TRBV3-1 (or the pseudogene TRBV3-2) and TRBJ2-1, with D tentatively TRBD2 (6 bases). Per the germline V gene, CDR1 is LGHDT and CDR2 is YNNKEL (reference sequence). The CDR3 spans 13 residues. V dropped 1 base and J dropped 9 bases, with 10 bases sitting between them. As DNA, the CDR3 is TGTGCCAGCAGCCAAGGACTAGTAGGTGAGCAGTTCTTC. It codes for CASSQGLVGEQFF.

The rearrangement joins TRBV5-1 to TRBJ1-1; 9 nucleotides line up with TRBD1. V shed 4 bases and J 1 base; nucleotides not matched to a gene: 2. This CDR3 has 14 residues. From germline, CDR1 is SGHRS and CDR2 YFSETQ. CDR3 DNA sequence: TGCGCCAGCAGCGAACAGGGGGCGAACACTGAAGCTTTCTTT. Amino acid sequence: CASSEQGANTEAFF.

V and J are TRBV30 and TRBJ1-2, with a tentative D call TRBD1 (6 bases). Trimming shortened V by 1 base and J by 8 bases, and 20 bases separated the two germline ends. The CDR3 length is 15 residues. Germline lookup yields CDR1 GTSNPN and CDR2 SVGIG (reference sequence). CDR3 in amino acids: CAWSGVDRLSGGYTF. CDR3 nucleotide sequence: TGTGCCTGGAGTGGCGTGGACAGACTCTCGGGAGGCTACACCTTC.

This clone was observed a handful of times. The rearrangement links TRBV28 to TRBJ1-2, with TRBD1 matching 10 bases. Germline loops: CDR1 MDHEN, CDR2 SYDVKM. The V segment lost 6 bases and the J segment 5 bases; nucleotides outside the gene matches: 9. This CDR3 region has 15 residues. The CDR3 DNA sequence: TGTGCCAGCAGACCCGCTGGGACAGGGGTTTATGGCTACACCTTC. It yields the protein CASRPAGTGVYGYTF.